The present T cell receptor (delta chain) was sequenced within a study of gamma-delta T cells after stem cell transplantation. TCRdb processed the RT-PCR reads again with the CATT caller. Of about 2,100 delta-chain clones listed, 6.5% to 8% are singletons. As regards this clone: One base separates it from a far larger clone, so it is likely a read error.

The sequenced sample consisted of gamma-delta T cells. The receptor's source is a human donor. It is not recorded whose cells these are; they may come from a transplant donor.

This chain's CDR3 is CACDLVGSTGGPALSTDRLIF. The CDR3 bases are TGTGCCTGTGACCTCGTCGGGTCCACTGGGGGGCCGGCCCTAAGCACCGATAGACTCATCTTT. This chain uses TRDV2 with TRDJ1; 8 bases agree with TRDD3. The length of the CDR3 is 21 residues. From germline, CDR1 is GEAIGNYY and CDR2 EKD.